This T cell receptor beta chain was retrieved from a study of blood T cell repertoires in COVID-19. Per the study methods: Cell counts per sample came from amplifying reference gene primers. The data were produced by immunoSEQ multiplex PCR, yet TCRdb's version contains in-frame clones alone and is incomplete. The DNA was the basis for D and trimming; V, J and clone size are from that table. The sample records fewer than 150,000 clones, just over 85% being singletons. Deletions cut 0 bases from V and 3 bases from J, with 15 bases between. From germline, CDR1 is KGHSH and CDR2 LQKENI. The CDR3 consists of 17 residues.

The sequence was obtained from a woman aged 50 to 60 with active or convalescent COVID-19. The sample comprised peripheral blood. The V gene is TRBV18, the J gene TRBJ2-1; perhaps TRBD1 as D (6 bases). The CDR3 is CASSPPLSQGNYNEQFF. CDR3 sequence (DNA): TGTGCCAGCTCACCACCGCTTTCACAGGGAAACTACAATGAGCAGTTCTTC.